This T cell receptor beta chain was found in a study of T cell responses to AZD1222 COVID-19 vaccine. Broader study findings: Reports say nearly half of spike-specific TCRs go after unmutated variant regions. In a largely white British group with more females than males, clonal diversity was possibly underestimated. Sampled repertoires all dated from after the peak T cell response.

Libraries were prepared by immunoSEQ multiplex PCR; TCRdb keeps only in-frame clonotypes and omits some of them. The sample lists some 160,000 clones, under 95% occurring once. V was pared by 2 bases and J by 13 bases, with 15 bases between. In germline, CDR1 is LNHDA, CDR2 SQIVND (reference sequence). CDR3 size: 14 residues. To note about this clone: Antigen: not known.

The TCR comes from an adult in good health. The chain has TRBV19 and TRBJ2-6; no clear D gene. Sequencing was performed on peripheral blood, taken on day 0 of AZD1222 vaccination. This CDR3 reads CASSINPDVGVLTF. In nucleotides, the CDR3 is TGTGCCAGTAGTATAAACCCCGACGTAGGGGTCCTGACTTTC.